The clone carrying this TCR beta chain occurred a few times. These data are taken from a study of blood T cell repertoires in COVID-19. Study background: From T cells, B-cell-depleted T cells, or PBMCs came the material, which was cDNA or gDNA.

Assignments of participants to cohorts depended upon their own reported clinical history. Sequenced by immunoSEQ multiplex PCR; TCRdb stores in-frame clones only, minus some. Seen here are 250,000 or so clones, 90% observed once, and the top ten hold over 4%. Sequencing was done on a sample of PBMCs or T cells enriched from blood (not recorded which). This receptor was taken from a woman aged 25 to 39 with acute COVID-19.

CDR3 in DNA: TGTGCCAGCAGCCAAGTTTGGGGGGATTCACCCCTCCACTTT. Its translation: CASSQVWGDSPLHF. The chain uses TRBV3-1 (or the pseudogene TRBV3-2) and TRBJ1-6; weak D call: TRBD1 (5 bases). Germline CDR1 LGHDT, CDR2 YNNKEL (reference sequence). The CDR3 is 14 residues long. With 1 base removed from V and 8 bases from J, the gap between germline ends came to 9 bases.